The 25 T cell receptor beta chains below were found in one sample sequenced in a study of shared clonotypes between healthy human individuals. The protocol was immunoSEQ multiplex PCR, while the TCRdb copy is restricted to in-frame clones and leaves out a portion. The sample has about 770,000 clones; around 77% are singletons. The sequenced sample was memory CD4+ T cells sorted from blood. Subset defined: CD45RA-negative fraction. The receptors stem from a woman aged 25 to 39 in good health.

The chain has TRBV10-2 and TRBJ2-1, with D unclear. There are 15 residues in the CDR3. CDR1 and CDR2 from the germline V gene are WSHSY and SAAADI. Trimming cost V 2 bases and J 7 bases, with 15 bases left between them. Here the CDR3 reads CASSEVPIGKNEQFF. The CDR3 DNA follows: TGCGCCAGCAGTGAGGTCCCTATAGGAAAGAATGAGCAGTTCTTC.

The chain carries TRBV28 and TRBJ2-5; D is perhaps TRBD2 (6 bases). V lost 2 bases, J lost 5 bases, and 15 bases lay in between. CDR1 and CDR2 (germline): MDHEN, SYDVKM. This CDR3 spans 15 amino acids. CDR3 protein: CASSLRDWNTETQYF. CDR3 sequence (DNA): TGTGCCAGCAGTTTACGGGACTGGAATACGGAGACCCAGTACTTC.

V gene TRBV28 combines with J gene TRBJ1-5, with no clear D. V gave up 3 bases and J gave up 4 bases, with 16 bases separating them. This CDR3 contains 16 residues. Looked up from germline, CDR1 is MDHEN and CDR2 is SYDVKM. CDR3 residues: CASSFHSGTLNQPQHF. As DNA, the CDR3 is TGTGCCAGCAGTTTCCACTCAGGCACCTTAAATCAGCCCCAGCATTTT.

Only a few counts were recorded for this clone. The chain links TRBV5-6 to TRBJ1-1; D gene ambiguous. Trimming took 4 bases from V and 13 from J, leaving 20 bases between them. CDR1 and CDR2 (germline): SGHDT, YYEEEE. This CDR3 region has 13 residues. CDR3 coding DNA: TGTGCCAGCAGCCAAGGGTCTAGCCAAAAAGGTTTCTTT. The encoded protein is CASSQGSSQKGFF.

This chain connects TRBV28 to TRBJ1-2; D uncertain. With 7 bases removed from V and 6 bases from J, the gap between germline ends came to 15 bases. The CDR3 loop spans 13 amino acids. Germline assignment: CDR1 MDHEN and CDR2 SYDVKM. CDR3 coding DNA: TGTGCCAGCACCAGCAGGAACCCGGATGGCTACACCTTC. This encodes CASTSRNPDGYTF.

The table lists this clone with a few counts. This chain uses TRBV6-6 with TRBJ2-2; 12 positions agree with TRBD2. The J segment lost 7 bases and the V segment lost 6 bases, leaving 6 bases of the junction unmatched. CDR1 MNHNY and CDR2 SVGAGI come from the germline V gene (reference sequence). This CDR3 has 15 residues. The CDR3 DNA follows: TGTGCCAGCAGCCGACTAGCGGGAGAGGGCGGGGAGCTGTTTTTT. This codes for CASSRLAGEGGELFF.

The gene calls are TRBV11-3 and TRBJ2-2, with D possibly TRBD2 on 7 matching bases. The CDR3 sequence is 18 residues long. V lost 4 bases to trimming and J lost 3 bases, with 21 bases between them. Germline V gives CDR1 SGHNT, CDR2 YENEEA. The CDR3 spells CASSSLALGGPDTGELFF. The DNA for the CDR3 is TGTGCCAGCAGCTCTTTGGCCCTGGGGGGGCCGGACACCGGGGAGCTGTTTTTT.

The rearrangement uses TRBV27 and TRBJ1-1, with D maybe TRBD1 (5 bases). CDR1 is MNHEY, CDR2 SMNVEV, per germline (reference sequence). The CDR3 contains 14 residues. V was shortened by 7 bases and J by 1 base, with 13 bases between the two germline ends. The CDR3 protein is CASMGELRNTEAFF. DNA for the CDR3: TGTGCCAGCATGGGGGAACTGAGGAACACTGAAGCTTTCTTT.

The gene calls are TRBV30 and TRBJ2-7; 11 bases fit TRBD2. Germline trimming cut 0 bases from V and 2 bases from J; bases unmatched to any gene: 15. This CDR3 is 19 amino acids long. CDR1 and CDR2 (germline): GTSNPN, SVGIG (reference sequence). The CDR3 is CAWSVPNFLTSGKPYEQYF. CDR3 sequence (DNA): TGTGCCTGGAGTGTACCTAACTTCCTGACTAGCGGGAAACCCTACGAGCAGTACTTC. The full variable domain, with the rest looked up from reference TRBV30 and TRBJ2-7, is SQTIHQWPATLVQPVGSPLSLECTVEGTSNPNLYWYRQAAGRGLQLLFYSVGIGQISSEVPQNLSASRPQDRQFILSSKKLLLSDSGFYLCAWSVPNFLTSGKPYEQYFGPGTRLTVT.

The chain links TRBV19 to TRBJ1-2; tentatively, D is TRBD1 (5 bases). V lost 3 bases, J lost 6 bases, and 17 bases lay in between. The CDR3 length is 15 residues. CDR1 and CDR2 (germline): LNHDA, SQIVND (reference sequence). CDR3 nucleotides: TGTGCCAGTAGTATCGGTCCCGCGGGAGGGGATGGCTACACCTTC. This translates into CASSIGPAGGDGYTF.

The rearrangement joins TRBV6-5 to TRBJ2-2; D not resolved. The CDR3 is 13 residues long. Trimming left V 4 bases short and J 2 bases short, with 5 bases between. Germline loops: CDR1 MNHEY, CDR2 SVGAGI. The CDR3 DNA sequence: TGTGCCAGCAGTTTTTATAACACCGGGGAGCTGTTTTTT. This translates into CASSFYNTGELFF.

The chain recombines TRBV11-2 with TRBJ2-3; 12 bases match TRBD2. The length of the CDR3 is 17 residues. Germline CDR1 SGHAT, CDR2 FQNNGV. V shed 2 bases and J 3 bases; nucleotides not matched to a gene: 6. CDR3 sequence (DNA): TGTGCCAGCAGCTTATATCGGACTAGCGGGGTAACAGATACGCAGTATTTT. It specifies CASSLYRTSGVTDTQYF.

As for this clone: Other DNA sequences from this sample encode an identical CDR3 as well. The chain combines TRBV28 with TRBJ2-1; 8 nucleotides agree with TRBD1. Germline CDR1 is MDHEN and CDR2 is SYDVKM. V lost 8 bases and J lost 5; bases outside the gene matches: 11. This CDR3 has 15 residues. CDR3 region: CASSRPGTGNNEQFF. CDR3 DNA sequence: TGTGCCAGCTCTCGGCCCGGGACAGGAAACAATGAGCAGTTCTTC.

The genes are TRBV7-8 and TRBJ2-2, with 7 bases aligning to TRBD2. The CDR3 loop spans 13 amino acids. CDR1 SGHVS and CDR2 FQNEAQ come from the germline V gene. The ends lost 6 bases at V and 6 bases at J; junction bases unmatched: 4. The CDR3 DNA reads as TGTGCCAGCAGGCCCGCGGGGGCCGGGGAGCTGTTTTTT. Its protein product is CASRPAGAGELFF.

This chain connects TRBV5-1 to TRBJ1-1, with D possibly being TRBD1 (5 bases). The V and J ends lost 4 bases and 4 bases respectively, with 17 bases between them. Per germline, CDR1 SGHRS and CDR2 YFSETQ. The CDR3 runs to 15 residues. In DNA form, the CDR3 reads TGCGCCAGCAGCCAAAACGACGGGACCCTCACTGAAGCTTTCTTT. Translated: CASSQNDGTLTEAFF.

This rearrangement joins TRBV30 to TRBJ2-3; 10 nucleotides agree with TRBD2. The length of the CDR3 is 15 residues. V shed 2 bases, J shed 4 bases, and the junction held 6 bases outside the gene matches. CDR1 and CDR2 from the germline V gene are GTSNPN and SVGIG (reference sequence). The CDR3 spells CAWSSASGSSDTQYF. As DNA, the CDR3 is TGTGCCTGGAGTTCCGCTAGCGGGAGCTCAGATACGCAGTATTTT. Using reference TRBV30 and TRBJ2-3 for the parts outside the CDR3, the full variable domain is SQTIHQWPATLVQPVGSPLSLECTVEGTSNPNLYWYRQAAGRGLQLLFYSVGIGQISSEVPQNLSASRPQDRQFILSSKKLLLSDSGFYLCAWSSASGSSDTQYFGPGTRLTVL.

The rearrangement uses TRBV4-1 and TRBJ2-3; 12 nucleotides line up with TRBD2. The J segment lost 6 bases and the V segment lost 4 bases, leaving 8 bases of the junction unmatched. CDR3 length: 16 residues. Germline loops: CDR1 MGHRA, CDR2 YSYEKL. The CDR3 coding sequence is TGCGCCAGCAGCCCCTGGGGACTAGCGGGCTTCGATACGCAGTATTTT. This encodes CASSPWGLAGFDTQYF.

This clone was detected only once. V and J are TRBV4-2 and TRBJ1-3; perhaps TRBD1 as D (6 bases). Germline CDR1 reads LGHNA; CDR2 reads YNFKEQ. Trimming took 2 bases from V and 2 from J, leaving 7 bases between them. The length of the CDR3 is 14 residues. This chain's CDR3 is CASSQRGAGNTIYF. Here the CDR3 DNA reads TGTGCCAGCAGCCAAAGGGGGGCTGGAAACACCATATATTTT.

The chain joins TRBV11-2 to TRBJ1-1; D not resolved. With 2 bases removed from V and 3 bases from J, the gap between germline ends came to 10 bases. Per germline, CDR1 SGHAT and CDR2 FQNNGV. CDR3 length: 14 residues. Here the CDR3 DNA reads TGTGCCAGCAGCTTAAGTGAGGGTTACACTGAAGCTTTCTTT. Translation: CASSLSEGYTEAFF.

This clone came up a few times. The chain recombines TRBV11-2 with TRBJ2-6; D not certain. The CDR3 consists of 15 residues. Germline CDR1 and CDR2: SGHAT and FQNNGV. V was trimmed by 5 bases and J by 5 bases, leaving 13 bases between them. CDR3 loop: CASSQDPRRANVLTF. In DNA, the CDR3 is TGTGCCAGCAGCCAGGACCCGAGGAGGGCCAACGTCCTGACTTTC.

The chain recombines TRBV2 with TRBJ1-4, with 9 bases identical to TRBD1. J lost 5 bases, V lost 9 bases, and 7 bases had no gene match. This CDR3 has 14 residues. Germline CDR1 reads SNHLY; CDR2 reads FYNNEI. CDR3 nucleotide sequence: TGTGCCAGTGCGGGACAGGGAAGAAATGAAAAACTGTTTTTT. The encoded protein is CASAGQGRNEKLFF.

Only a few counts were recorded for this clone. This rearrangement joins TRBV10-3 to TRBJ2-5, with 7 bases lining up with TRBD1. The germline CDR1 and CDR2 sequences are ENHRY and SYGVKD. CDR3 length equals 15 residues. J lost 4 bases, V lost 6 bases, and 11 bases had no gene match. CDR3 sequence: CAISPTGSSGETQYF. The CDR3 DNA reads TGTGCCATCAGCCCGACAGGGTCCTCTGGAGAGACCCAGTACTTC.

This chain joins TRBV27 and TRBJ1-5; tentative D call: TRBD1 (5 bases). The CDR3 has 16 residues. Germline-derived CDR1 and CDR2 are MNHEY and SMNVEV (reference sequence). V was shortened by 1 base and J by 5 bases, with 15 bases between the two germline ends. CDR3 DNA sequence: TGTGCCAGCAGTTTATATGGTCAGGACATCTATCAGCCCCAGCATTTT. Encoded protein: CASSLYGQDIYQPQHF.

This chain connects TRBV11-2 to TRBJ2-3; D perhaps matches TRBD2 (5 bases). This CDR3 comprises 15 residues. Germline V lookup: CDR1 SGHAT, CDR2 FQNNGV. Trimming shortened V by 1 base and J by 6 bases, and 14 bases separated the two germline ends. In DNA form, the CDR3 reads TGTGCCAGCAGCTTAGGAAACGGGCCGGGGGATACGCAGTATTTT. The encoded protein is CASSLGNGPGDTQYF. Based on the CDR3 plus reference TRBV11-2 and TRBJ2-3, the full variable domain is EAGVAQSPRYKIIEKRQSVAFWCNPISGHATLYWYQQILGQGPKLLIQFQNNGVVDDSQLPKDRFSAERLKGVDSTLKIQPAKLEDSAVYLCASSLGNGPGDTQYFGPGTRLTVL.

The rearrangement uses TRBV19 and TRBJ2-3; no firm D call. CDR3 length equals 14 residues. Trimming pared 5 bases from V and 0 bases from J, leaving 9 bases between. Germline lookup yields CDR1 LNHDA and CDR2 SQIVND (reference sequence). CDR3 DNA sequence: TGTGCCAGTAGTTACGGGTTTAGCACAGATACGCAGTATTTT. It translates to CASSYGFSTDTQYF.